The clone carrying this T cell receptor (beta chain) was found a few times. Its cognate antigen is unknown. This CDR3 spans 15 amino acids. V lost 0 bases to trimming and J lost 2 bases, with 10 bases between them. Germline lookup yields CDR1 LNHNV and CDR2 YYDKDF (reference sequence). TCRdb redid the calling of the RT-PCR reads with MiXCR, one entry per CDR3 protein. The sample includes a few hundred thousand distinct CDR3 sequences, 13% to 15% of them seen just once. This sample was taken from a study of response to subunit inactivated influenza vaccine. Points from the study as a whole: Authors suggested that a seasonal influenza vaccination recruits few new T cells each time.

The rearrangement joins TRBV15 to TRBJ2-5, with D hard to call. The sample in question was PBMCs from blood, obtained less than 13 days after vaccination. This clonotype was obtained from a man in his fifties who received an inactivated influenza vaccine. CDR3 coding DNA: TGTGCCACCAGCAGAGATCTACTTCAACAAGAGACCCAGTACTTC. This translates into CATSRDLLQQETQYF.